This TCR beta chain emerged from a study of T cells in Graves' hyperthyroidism and ophthalmopathy. In the study overall: Peripheral blood draws took place at initial diagnosis, ahead of any treatment.

The sample holds a few counts of this clonotype. Its target is unknown. Study-wide results and caveats: Onset of ophthalmopathy came a median around 7.1 months after the model predicted it.

The CDR3 regions of TCR beta were amplified from RNA transcripts. A first-round RT-PCR of the TCR CDR3 used the HTBI primer set. TCRdb redid the calling of the multiplex PCR reads with MiXCR, one entry per CDR3 protein. The sample records around 720,000 distinct CDR3 sequences, 35% being singletons. Patients aged 18 to 65 had newly diagnosed hyperthyroidism that had lasted under 2 months. Reasons for excluding patients were uncontrolled infection, other autoimmune disease, pregnancy or lactation. This sequence originates from a woman aged 40 to 50 with Graves' hyperthyroidism. The material sequenced was blood.

Written as DNA, the CDR3 is TGTGCCAGCAGCTACCGGGACGGCAGCGGGGTGCAGTACTTC. Protein sequence: CASSYRDGSGVQYF. V usage is TRBV7-2 and J usage is TRBJ2-7; TRBD2 matches at 7 bases. J was trimmed by 9 bases and V by 4 bases; bases with no gene match: 12. Germline CDR1 SGHTA, CDR2 FQGNSA. The CDR3 consists of 14 residues.